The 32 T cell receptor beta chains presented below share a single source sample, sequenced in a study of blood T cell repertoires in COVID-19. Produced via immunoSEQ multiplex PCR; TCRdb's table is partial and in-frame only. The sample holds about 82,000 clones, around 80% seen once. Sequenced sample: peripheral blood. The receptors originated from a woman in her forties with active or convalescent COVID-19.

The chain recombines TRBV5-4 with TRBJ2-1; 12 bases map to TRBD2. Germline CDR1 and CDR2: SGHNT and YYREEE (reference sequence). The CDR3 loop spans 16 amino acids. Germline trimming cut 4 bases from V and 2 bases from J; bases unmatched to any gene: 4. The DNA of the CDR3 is TGTGCCAGCAGCATACTAGCGGGAGGTGCCTACAATGAGCAGTTCTTC. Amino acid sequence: CASSILAGGAYNEQFF.

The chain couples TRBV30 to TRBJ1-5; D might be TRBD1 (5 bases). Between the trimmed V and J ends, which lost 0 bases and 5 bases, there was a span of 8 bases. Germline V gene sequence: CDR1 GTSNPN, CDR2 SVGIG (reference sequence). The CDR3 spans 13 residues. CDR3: CAWSVRGDQPQHF. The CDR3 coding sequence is TGTGCCTGGAGTGTACGGGGGGATCAGCCCCAGCATTTT.

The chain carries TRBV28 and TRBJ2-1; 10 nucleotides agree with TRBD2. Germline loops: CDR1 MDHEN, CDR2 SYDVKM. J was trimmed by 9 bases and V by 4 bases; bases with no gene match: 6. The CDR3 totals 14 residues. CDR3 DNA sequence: TGTGCCAGCAGTTCGAGCGGGGGGGCCAGTGAGCAGTTCTTC. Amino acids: CASSSSGGASEQFF.

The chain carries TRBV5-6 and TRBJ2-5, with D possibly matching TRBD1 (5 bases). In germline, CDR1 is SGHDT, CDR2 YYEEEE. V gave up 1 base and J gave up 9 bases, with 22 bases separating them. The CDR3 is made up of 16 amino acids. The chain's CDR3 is CASSLWQVGLWGAQYF. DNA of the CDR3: TGTGCCAGCAGCTTGTGGCAGGTGGGGCTGTGGGGCGCCCAGTACTTC.

The CDR3 is CASSLPAGVGEKLFF. The CDR3 DNA reads TGTGCCAGCAGCTTACCTGCGGGGGTTGGGGAAAAACTGTTTTTT. This chain links TRBV7-9 with TRBJ1-4, with D perhaps TRBD1 (5 bases). The germline gives CDR1 SEHNR, CDR2 FQNEAQ (reference sequence). The CDR3 has 15 residues. Trimming removed 2 bases from V and 8 bases from J, with 15 bases in between.

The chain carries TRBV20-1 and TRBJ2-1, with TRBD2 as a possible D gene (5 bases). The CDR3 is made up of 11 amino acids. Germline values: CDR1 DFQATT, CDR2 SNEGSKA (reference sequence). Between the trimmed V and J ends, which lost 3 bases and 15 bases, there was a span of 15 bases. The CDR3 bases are TGCAGTGCTAGTAGCCTAGCTCTAGGGTTCTTC. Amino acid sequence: CSASSLALGFF.

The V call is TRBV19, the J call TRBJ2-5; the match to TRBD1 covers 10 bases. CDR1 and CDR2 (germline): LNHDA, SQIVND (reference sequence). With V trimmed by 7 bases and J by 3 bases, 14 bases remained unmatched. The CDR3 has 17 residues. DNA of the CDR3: TGTGCCAGTACCCCTCGGGAGGACAGGGGGATGAAAGAGACCCAGTACTTC. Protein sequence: CASTPREDRGMKETQYF. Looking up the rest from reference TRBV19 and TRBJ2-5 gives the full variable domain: DGGITQSPKYLFRKEGQNVTLSCEQNLNHDAMYWYRQDPGQGLRLIYYSQIVNDFQKGDIAEGYSVSREKKESFPLTVTSAQKNPTAFYLCASTPREDRGMKETQYFGPGTRLLVL.

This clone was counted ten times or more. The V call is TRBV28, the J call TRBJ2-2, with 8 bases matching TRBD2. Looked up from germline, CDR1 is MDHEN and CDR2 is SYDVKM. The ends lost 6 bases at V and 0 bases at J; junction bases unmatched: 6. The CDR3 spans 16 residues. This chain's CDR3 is CASRELAAANTGELFF. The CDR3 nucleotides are TGTGCCAGCAGGGAACTAGCGGCCGCGAACACCGGGGAGCTGTTTTTT.

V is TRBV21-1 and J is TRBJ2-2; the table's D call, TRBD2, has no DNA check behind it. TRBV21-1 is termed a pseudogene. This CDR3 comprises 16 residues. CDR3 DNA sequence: TGTGCCAGCAGCGGGACTAGCGGTACTCATACCGGGGAGCTGTTTTTT. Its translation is CASSGTSGTHTGELFF.

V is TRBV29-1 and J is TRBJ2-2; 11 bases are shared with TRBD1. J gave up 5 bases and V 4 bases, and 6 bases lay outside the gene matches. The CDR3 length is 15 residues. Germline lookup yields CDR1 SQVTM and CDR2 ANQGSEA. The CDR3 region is CSVVHGQGATGELFF. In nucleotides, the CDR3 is TGCAGCGTTGTACACGGACAGGGGGCGACCGGGGAGCTGTTTTTT.

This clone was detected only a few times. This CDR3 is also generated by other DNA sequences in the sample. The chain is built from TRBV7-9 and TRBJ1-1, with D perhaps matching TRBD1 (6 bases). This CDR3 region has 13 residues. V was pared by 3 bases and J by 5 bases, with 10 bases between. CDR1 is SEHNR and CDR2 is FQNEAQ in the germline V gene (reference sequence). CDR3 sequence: CASSFGGETEAFF. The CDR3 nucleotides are TGTGCCAGCAGCTTTGGGGGCGAGACTGAAGCTTTCTTT. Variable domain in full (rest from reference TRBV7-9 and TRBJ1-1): DTGVSQNPRHKITKRGQNVTFRCDPISEHNRLYWYRQTLGQGPEFLTYFQNEAQLEKSRLLSDRFSAERPKGSFSTLEIQRTEQGDSAMYLCASSFGGETEAFFGQGTRLTVV.

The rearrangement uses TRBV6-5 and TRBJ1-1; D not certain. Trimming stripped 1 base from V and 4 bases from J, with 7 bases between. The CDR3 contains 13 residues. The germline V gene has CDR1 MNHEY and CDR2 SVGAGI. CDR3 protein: CASSYLGGTEAFF. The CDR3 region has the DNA TGTGCCAGCAGTTACTTGGGAGGCACTGAAGCTTTCTTT.

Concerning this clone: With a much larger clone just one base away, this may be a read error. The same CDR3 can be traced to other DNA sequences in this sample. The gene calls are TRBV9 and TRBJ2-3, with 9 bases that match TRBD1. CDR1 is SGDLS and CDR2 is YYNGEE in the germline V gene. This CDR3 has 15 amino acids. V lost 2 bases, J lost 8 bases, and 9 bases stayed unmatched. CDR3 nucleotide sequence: TGTGCCAGCAGCGTGTCAGGACAGGGGACGTTTACGCAGTATTTT. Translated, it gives CASSVSGQGTFTQYF. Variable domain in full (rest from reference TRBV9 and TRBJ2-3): DSGVTQTPKHLITATGQRVTLRCSPRSGDLSVYWYQQSLDQGLQFLIQYYNGEERAKGNILERFSAQQFPDLHSELNLSSLELGDSALYFCASSVSGQGTFTQYFGPGTRLTVL.

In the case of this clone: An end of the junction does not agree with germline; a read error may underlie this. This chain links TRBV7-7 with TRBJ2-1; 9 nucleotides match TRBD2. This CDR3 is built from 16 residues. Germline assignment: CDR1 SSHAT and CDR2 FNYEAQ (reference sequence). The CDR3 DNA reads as TGTGCTAGCAGCTCCCTAAGGACTAGCGATTACAATGAGCAGTTCTTC. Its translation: CASSSLRTSDYNEQFF.

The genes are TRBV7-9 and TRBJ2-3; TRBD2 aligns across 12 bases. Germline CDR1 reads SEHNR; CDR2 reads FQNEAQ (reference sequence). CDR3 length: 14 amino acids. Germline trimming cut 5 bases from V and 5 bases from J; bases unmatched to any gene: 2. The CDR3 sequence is CASSRGLAGDTQYF. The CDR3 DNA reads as TGTGCCAGCAGCCGGGGACTAGCGGGAGATACGCAGTATTTT.

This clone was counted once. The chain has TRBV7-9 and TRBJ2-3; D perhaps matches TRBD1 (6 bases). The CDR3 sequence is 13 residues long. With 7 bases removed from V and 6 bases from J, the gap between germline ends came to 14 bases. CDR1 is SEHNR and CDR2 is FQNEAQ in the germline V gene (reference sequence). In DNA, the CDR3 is TGTGCCAGCAACTCCCAGGGGTGGGATACGCAGTATTTT. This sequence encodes CASNSQGWDTQYF.

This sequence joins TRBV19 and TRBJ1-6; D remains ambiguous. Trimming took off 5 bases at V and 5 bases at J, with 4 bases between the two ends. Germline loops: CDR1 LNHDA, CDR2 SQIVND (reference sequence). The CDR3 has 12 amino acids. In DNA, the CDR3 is TGTGCCAGTAGTTTCGATAATTCACCCCTCCACTTT. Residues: CASSFDNSPLHF.

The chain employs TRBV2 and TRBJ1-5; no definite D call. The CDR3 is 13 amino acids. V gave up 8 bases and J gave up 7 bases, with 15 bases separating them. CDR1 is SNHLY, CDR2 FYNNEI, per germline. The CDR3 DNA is TGTGCCAGCTCCGGGAGGGAAAGCCAGCCCCAGCATTTT. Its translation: CASSGRESQPQHF.

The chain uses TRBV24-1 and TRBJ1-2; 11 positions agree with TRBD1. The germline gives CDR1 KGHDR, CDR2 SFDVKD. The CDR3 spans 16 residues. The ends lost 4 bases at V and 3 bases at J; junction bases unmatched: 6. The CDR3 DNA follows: TGTGCCACCAGTGAAGCTCCGGGACAGGGGGACTATGGCTACACCTTC. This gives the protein CATSEAPGQGDYGYTF.

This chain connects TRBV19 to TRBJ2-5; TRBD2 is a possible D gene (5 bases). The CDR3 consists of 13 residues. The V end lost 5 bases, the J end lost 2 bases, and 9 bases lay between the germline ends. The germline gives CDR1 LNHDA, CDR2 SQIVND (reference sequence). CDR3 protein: CASSLGSQETQYF. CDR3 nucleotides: TGTGCCAGTAGTCTAGGGAGTCAAGAGACCCAGTACTTC.

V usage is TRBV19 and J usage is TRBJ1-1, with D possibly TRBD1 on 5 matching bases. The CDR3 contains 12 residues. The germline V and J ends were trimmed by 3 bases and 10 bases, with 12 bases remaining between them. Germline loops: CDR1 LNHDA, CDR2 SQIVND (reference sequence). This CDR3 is CASSMAGPAAFF. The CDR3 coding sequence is TGTGCCAGTAGTATGGCGGGACCGGCAGCTTTCTTT.

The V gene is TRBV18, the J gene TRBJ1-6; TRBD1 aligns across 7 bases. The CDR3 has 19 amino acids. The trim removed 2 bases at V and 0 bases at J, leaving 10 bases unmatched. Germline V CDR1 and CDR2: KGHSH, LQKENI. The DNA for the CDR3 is TGTGCCAGCTCACCAGGACAGGCCAAGAGAGGCTCCTATAATTCACCCCTCCACTTT. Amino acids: CASSPGQAKRGSYNSPLHF.

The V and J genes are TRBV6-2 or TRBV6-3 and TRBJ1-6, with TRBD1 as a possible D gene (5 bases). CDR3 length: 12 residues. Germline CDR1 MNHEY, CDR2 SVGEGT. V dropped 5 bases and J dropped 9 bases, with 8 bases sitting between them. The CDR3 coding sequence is TGTGCCAGCAGTCGCACAGGTTCACCCCTCCACTTT. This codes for CASSRTGSPLHF.

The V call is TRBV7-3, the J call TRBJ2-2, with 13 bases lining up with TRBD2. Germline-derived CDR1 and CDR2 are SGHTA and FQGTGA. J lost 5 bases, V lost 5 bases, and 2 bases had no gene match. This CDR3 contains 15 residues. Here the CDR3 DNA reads TGTGCCAGCAGCCTGGGACTAGCGGGAACCGGGGAGCTGTTTTTT. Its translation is CASSLGLAGTGELFF.

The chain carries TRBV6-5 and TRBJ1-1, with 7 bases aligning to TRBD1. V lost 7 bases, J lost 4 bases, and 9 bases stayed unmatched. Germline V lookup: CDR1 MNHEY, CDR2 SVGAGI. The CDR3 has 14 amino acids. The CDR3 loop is CASTFTGAGTEAFF. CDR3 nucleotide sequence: TGTGCCAGCACCTTCACAGGGGCGGGCACTGAAGCTTTCTTT.

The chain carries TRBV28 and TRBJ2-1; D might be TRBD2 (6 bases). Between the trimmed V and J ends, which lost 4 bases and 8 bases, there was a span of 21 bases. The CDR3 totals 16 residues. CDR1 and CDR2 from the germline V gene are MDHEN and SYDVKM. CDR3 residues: CASSSPGSMSGDEQFF. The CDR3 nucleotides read TGTGCCAGCAGTTCCCCGGGTAGCATGTCGGGGGATGAGCAGTTCTTC.

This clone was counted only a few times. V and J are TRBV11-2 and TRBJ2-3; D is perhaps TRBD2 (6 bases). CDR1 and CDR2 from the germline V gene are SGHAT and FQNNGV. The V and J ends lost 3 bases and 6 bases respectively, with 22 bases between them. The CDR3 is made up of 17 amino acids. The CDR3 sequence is CASSLIPGLPRWDTQYF. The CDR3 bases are TGTGCCAGCAGCTTGATTCCGGGACTCCCCCGGTGGGATACGCAGTATTTT.

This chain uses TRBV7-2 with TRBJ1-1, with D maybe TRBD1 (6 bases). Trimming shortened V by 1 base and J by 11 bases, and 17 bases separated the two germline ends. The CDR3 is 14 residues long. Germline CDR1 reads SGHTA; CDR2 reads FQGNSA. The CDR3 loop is CASSLGGTEGGAFF. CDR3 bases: TGTGCCAGCAGCTTAGGAGGGACCGAGGGGGGGGCTTTCTTT. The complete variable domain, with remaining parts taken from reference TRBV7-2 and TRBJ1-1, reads GAGVSQSPSNKVTEKGKDVELRCDPISGHTALYWYRQSLGQGLEFLIYFQGNSAPDKSGLPSDRFSAERTGGSVSTLTIQRTQQEDSAVYLCASSLGGTEGGAFFGQGTRLTVV.

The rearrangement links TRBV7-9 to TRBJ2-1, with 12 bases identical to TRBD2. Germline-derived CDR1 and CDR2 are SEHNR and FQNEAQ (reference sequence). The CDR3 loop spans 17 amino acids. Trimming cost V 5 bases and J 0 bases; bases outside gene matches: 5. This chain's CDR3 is CASSPLAGGSSYNEQFF. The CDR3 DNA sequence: TGTGCCAGCAGCCCCCTAGCGGGAGGGAGCTCCTACAATGAGCAGTTCTTC. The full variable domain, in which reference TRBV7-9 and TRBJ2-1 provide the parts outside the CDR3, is DTGVSQNPRHKITKRGQNVTFRCDPISEHNRLYWYRQTLGQGPEFLTYFQNEAQLEKSRLLSDRFSAERPKGSFSTLEIQRTEQGDSAMYLCASSPLAGGSSYNEQFFGPGTRLTVL.

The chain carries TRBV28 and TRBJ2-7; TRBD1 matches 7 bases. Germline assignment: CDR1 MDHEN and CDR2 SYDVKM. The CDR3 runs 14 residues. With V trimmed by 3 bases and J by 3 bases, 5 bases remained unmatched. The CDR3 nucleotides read TGTGCCAGCAGTTTTGGGGCAGGGGGCTACGAGCAGTACTTC. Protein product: CASSFGAGGYEQYF.

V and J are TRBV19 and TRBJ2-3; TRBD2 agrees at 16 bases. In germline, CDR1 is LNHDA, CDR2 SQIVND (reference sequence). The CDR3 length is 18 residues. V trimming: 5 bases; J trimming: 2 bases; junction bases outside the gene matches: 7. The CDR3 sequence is CASSPGLAGGPATDTQYF. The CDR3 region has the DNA TGTGCCAGTAGTCCGGGACTAGCGGGGGGGCCCGCCACAGATACGCAGTATTTT.

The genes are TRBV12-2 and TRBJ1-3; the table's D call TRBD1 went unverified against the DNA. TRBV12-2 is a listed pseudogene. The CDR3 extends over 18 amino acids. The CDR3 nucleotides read TGTGCAAGTCGCCCGGACAGGACCTCTGGAAACTCTGGAAACACCATATATTTT. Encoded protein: CASRPDRTSGNSGNTIYF.